Listed below are T cell receptor beta chains from one sample, sequenced in a study of blood T cell repertoires in COVID-19. The method was immunoSEQ multiplex PCR; TCRdb's version includes in-frame clones alone and lacks a portion of them. This table holds about 170,000 clones, around 85% found once. Sequencing input: peripheral blood. The receptors were sampled from a human donor with acute or convalescent COVID-19. The donor label of this sample is uncertain. The CDR3 runs from the conserved cysteine through the conserved F or W. A D gene is named only where the DNA matches it firmly. The listing skips clone size in some rows; elsewhere it reads once, few, many or a size class.

d_gene: .
j_gene: TRBJ1-1
abundance: .
v_gene: TRBV19
len: 13
CDR3aa: CASIRQGNTEAFF

d_gene: TRBD1
j_gene: TRBJ2-1
abundance: .
v_gene: TRBV7-8
len: 18
CDR3aa: CASSSRNRGLTSVNEQFF

d_gene: .
j_gene: TRBJ1-2
abundance: few
v_gene: TRBV30
len: 13
CDR3aa: CAWSVQTPYGYTF

d_gene: TRBD2
j_gene: TRBJ2-2
abundance: .
v_gene: TRBV15
len: 15
CDR3aa: CATSRLAGNTGELFF

d_gene: .
j_gene: TRBJ1-5
abundance: .
v_gene: TRBV5-1
len: 13
CDR3aa: CASSFEGTQPQHF

d_gene: .
j_gene: TRBJ1-2
abundance: .
v_gene: TRBV5-1
len: 13
CDR3aa: CASSLGAGSGYTF

d_gene: .
j_gene: TRBJ1-1
abundance: few
v_gene: TRBV4-2
len: 15
CDR3aa: CASSLTGVLNTEAFF

d_gene: TRBD2
j_gene: TRBJ2-3
abundance: .
v_gene: TRBV27
len: 16
CDR3aa: CASSPARTSRPDTQYF

d_gene: .
j_gene: TRBJ1-1
abundance: .
v_gene: TRBV3-1/TRBV3-2
len: 14
CDR3aa: CASSQESRDTEAFF

d_gene: .
j_gene: TRBJ1-6
abundance: .
v_gene: TRBV27
len: 17
CDR3aa: CASSSYSVSSYNSPLHF

d_gene: .
j_gene: TRBJ2-2
abundance: few
v_gene: TRBV7-6
len: 17
CDR3aa: CASSLAMQPGNTGELFF

d_gene: TRBD1
j_gene: TRBJ1-2
abundance: once
v_gene: TRBV6-5
len: 13
CDR3aa: CAARDRGRFGYTF

d_gene: .
j_gene: TRBJ1-4
abundance: .
v_gene: TRBV30
len: 13
CDR3aa: CAWSPGPGEKLFF

d_gene: TRBD2
j_gene: TRBJ2-3
abundance: .
v_gene: TRBV13
len: 22
CDR3aa: CASSLSTLIGQGELAGGMAQYF

d_gene: .
j_gene: TRBJ1-2
abundance: .
v_gene: TRBV3-1/TRBV3-2
len: 14
CDR3aa: CASSPQGSTGGYTF

d_gene: .
j_gene: TRBJ2-3
abundance: .
v_gene: TRBV4-3
len: 14
CDR3aa: CASSQRLSTDTQYF

d_gene: .
j_gene: TRBJ2-7
abundance: .
v_gene: TRBV10-3
len: 13
CDR3aa: CAISGTEAYEQYF

d_gene: TRBD1
j_gene: TRBJ2-1
abundance: .
v_gene: TRBV5-1
len: 14
CDR3aa: CASSSWTGGYEQFF

d_gene: .
j_gene: TRBJ2-3
abundance: .
v_gene: TRBV12-3/TRBV12-4
len: 11
CDR3aa: CASTLFDTQYF

d_gene: TRBD1
j_gene: TRBJ1-2
abundance: .
v_gene: TRBV7-9
len: 14
CDR3aa: CASSLAGGEYGYTF

d_gene: .
j_gene: TRBJ1-5
abundance: .
v_gene: TRBV6-5
len: 13
CDR3aa: CASFETTNQPQHF

d_gene: .
j_gene: TRBJ1-1
abundance: .
v_gene: TRBV9
len: 15
CDR3aa: CASSTQQASNTEAFF

d_gene: TRBD1
j_gene: TRBJ2-7
abundance: .
v_gene: TRBV5-1
len: 14
CDR3aa: CASSLAGQGYEQYF

d_gene: TRBD1
j_gene: TRBJ1-1
abundance: .
v_gene: TRBV6-6
len: 12
CDR3aa: CASSRQGFQAFF